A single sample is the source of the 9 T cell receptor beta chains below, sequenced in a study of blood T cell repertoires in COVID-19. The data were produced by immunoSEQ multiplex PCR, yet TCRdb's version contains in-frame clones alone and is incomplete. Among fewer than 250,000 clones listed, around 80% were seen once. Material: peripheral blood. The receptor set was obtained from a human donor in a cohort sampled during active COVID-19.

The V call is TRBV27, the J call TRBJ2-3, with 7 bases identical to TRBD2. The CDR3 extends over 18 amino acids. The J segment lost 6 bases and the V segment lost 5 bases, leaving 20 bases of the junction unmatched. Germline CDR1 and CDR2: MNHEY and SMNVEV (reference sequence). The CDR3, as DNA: TGTGCCAGCAGTCTGAACCCTAGCGGACCCTCATGGGGGGATACGCAGTATTTT. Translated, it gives CASSLNPSGPSWGDTQYF.

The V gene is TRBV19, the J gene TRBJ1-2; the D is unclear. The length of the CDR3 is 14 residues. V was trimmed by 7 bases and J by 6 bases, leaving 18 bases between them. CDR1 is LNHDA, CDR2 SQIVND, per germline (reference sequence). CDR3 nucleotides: TGTGCCAGTACCTCGCAGGAAAGGAGGAATGGCTACACCTTC. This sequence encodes CASTSQERRNGYTF.

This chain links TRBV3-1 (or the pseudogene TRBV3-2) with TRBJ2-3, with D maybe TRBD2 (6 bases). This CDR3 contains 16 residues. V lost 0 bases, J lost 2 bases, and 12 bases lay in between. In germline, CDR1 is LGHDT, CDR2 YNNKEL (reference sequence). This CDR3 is CASSQDGAGYTDTQYF. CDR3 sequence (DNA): TGTGCCAGCAGCCAAGATGGGGCGGGATACACAGATACGCAGTATTTT.

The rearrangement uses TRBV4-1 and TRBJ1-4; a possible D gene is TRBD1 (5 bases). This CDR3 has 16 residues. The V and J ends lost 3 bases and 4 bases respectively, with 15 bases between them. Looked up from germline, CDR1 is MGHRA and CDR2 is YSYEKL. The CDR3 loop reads CASSQERSQGNEKLFF. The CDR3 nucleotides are TGCGCCAGCAGCCAGGAGAGATCGCAGGGTAATGAAAAACTGTTTTTT.

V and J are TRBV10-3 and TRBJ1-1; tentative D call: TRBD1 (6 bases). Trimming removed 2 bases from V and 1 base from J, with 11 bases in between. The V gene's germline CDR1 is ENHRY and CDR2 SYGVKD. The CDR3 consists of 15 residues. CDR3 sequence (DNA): TGTGCCATCAGTGAGATAACAGGGAGGAACACTGAAGCTTTCTTT. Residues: CAISEITGRNTEAFF.

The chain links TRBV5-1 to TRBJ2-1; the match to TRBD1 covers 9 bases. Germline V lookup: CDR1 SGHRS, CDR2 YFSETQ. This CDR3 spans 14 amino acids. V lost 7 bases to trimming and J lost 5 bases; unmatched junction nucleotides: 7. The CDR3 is CASGGQGVNNEQFF. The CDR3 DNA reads TGCGCCAGCGGGGGACAGGGAGTCAACAATGAGCAGTTCTTC.

Here the CDR3 DNA reads TGTGCCAGCAGTTATGGGACAGGGAGGAAAGAGACCCAGTACTTC. It translates to CASSYGTGRKETQYF. The V call is TRBV5-5, the J call TRBJ2-5; 9 nucleotides match TRBD1. Looked up from germline, CDR1 is SGHKS and CDR2 is YYEKEE (reference sequence). Trimming removed 5 bases from V and 3 bases from J; junction bases left unmatched: 8. The CDR3 consists of 15 residues.

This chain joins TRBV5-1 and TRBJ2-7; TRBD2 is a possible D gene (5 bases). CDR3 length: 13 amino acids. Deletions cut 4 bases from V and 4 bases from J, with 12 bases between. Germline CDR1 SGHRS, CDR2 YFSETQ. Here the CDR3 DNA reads TGCGCCAGCAGCGCGGGCTATCTATACGAGCAGTACTTC. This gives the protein CASSAGYLYEQYF. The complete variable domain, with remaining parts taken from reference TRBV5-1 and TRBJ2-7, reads KAGVTQTPRYLIKTRGQQVTLSCSPISGHRSVSWYQQTPGQGLQFLFEYFSETQRNKGNFPGRFSGRQFSNSRSEMNVSTLELGDSALYLCASSAGYLYEQYFGPGTRLTVT.

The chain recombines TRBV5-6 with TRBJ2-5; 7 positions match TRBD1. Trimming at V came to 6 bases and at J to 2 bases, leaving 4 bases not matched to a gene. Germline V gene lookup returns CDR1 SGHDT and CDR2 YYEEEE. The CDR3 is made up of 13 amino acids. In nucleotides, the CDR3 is TGTGCCAGCACTATGACAGGGCAAGAGACCCAGTACTTC. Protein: CASTMTGQETQYF. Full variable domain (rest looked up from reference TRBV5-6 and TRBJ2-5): DAGVTQSPTHLIKTRGQQVTLRCSPKSGHDTVSWYQQALGQGPQFIFQYYEEEERQRGNFPDRFSGHQFPNYSSELNVNALLLGDSALYLCASTMTGQETQYFGPGTRLLVL.